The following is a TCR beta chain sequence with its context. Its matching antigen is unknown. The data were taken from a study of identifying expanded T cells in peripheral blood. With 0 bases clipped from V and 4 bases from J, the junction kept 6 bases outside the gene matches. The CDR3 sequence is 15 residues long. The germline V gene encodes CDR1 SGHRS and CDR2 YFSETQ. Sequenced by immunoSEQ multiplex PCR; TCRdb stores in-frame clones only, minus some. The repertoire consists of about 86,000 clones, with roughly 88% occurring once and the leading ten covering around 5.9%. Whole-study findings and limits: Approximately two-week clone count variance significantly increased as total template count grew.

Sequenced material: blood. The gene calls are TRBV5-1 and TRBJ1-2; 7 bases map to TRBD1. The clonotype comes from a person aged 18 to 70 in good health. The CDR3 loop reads CASSLEQGQSYGYTF. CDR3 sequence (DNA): TGCGCCAGCAGCTTGGAACAGGGGCAAAGCTATGGCTACACCTTC.